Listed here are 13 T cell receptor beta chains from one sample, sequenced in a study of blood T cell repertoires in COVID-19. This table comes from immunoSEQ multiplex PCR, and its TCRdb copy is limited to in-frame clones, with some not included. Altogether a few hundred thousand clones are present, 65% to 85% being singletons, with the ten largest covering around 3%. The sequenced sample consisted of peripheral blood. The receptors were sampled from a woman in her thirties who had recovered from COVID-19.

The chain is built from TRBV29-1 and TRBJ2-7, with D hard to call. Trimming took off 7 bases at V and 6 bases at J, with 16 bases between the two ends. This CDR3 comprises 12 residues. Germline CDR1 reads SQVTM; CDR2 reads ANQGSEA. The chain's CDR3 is CSGGTQTSEQYF. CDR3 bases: TGCAGCGGCGGTACTCAAACCAGCGAGCAGTACTTC.

The CDR3: CASSAQGNTEAFF. CDR3 nucleotides: TGTGCCAGCAGCGCACAGGGGAACACTGAAGCTTTCTTT. The genes are TRBV9 and TRBJ1-1; D is possibly TRBD1 (6 bases). The CDR3 runs 13 residues. CDR1 is SGDLS and CDR2 is YYNGEE in the germline V gene. The V gene lost 3 bases and the J gene lost 1 base, with 7 bases spanning the gap. The complete variable domain, with remaining parts taken from reference TRBV9 and TRBJ1-1, reads DSGVTQTPKHLITATGQRVTLRCSPRSGDLSVYWYQQSLDQGLQFLIQYYNGEERAKGNILERFSAQQFPDLHSELNLSSLELGDSALYFCASSAQGNTEAFFGQGTRLTVV.

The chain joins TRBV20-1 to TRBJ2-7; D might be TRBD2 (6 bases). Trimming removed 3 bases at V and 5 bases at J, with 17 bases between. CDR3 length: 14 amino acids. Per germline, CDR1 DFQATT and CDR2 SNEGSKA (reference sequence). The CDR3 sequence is CSASAGGSSDEQYF. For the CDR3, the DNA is TGCAGTGCTAGTGCTGGGGGGAGTTCGGACGAGCAGTACTTC.

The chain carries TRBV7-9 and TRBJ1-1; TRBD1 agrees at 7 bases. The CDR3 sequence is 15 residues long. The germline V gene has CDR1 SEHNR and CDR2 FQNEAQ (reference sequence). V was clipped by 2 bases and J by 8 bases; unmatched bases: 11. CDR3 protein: CASSLTPQKGGEAFF. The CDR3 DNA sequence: TGTGCCAGCAGCTTAACTCCTCAAAAAGGGGGCGAAGCTTTCTTT.

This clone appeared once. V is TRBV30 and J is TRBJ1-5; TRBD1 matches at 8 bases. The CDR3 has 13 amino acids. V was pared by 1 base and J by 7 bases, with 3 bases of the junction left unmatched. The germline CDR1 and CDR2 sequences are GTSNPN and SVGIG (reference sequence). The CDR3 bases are TGTGCCTGGAGTGAGGGACAGGTACAGCCCCAGCATTTT. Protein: CAWSEGQVQPQHF. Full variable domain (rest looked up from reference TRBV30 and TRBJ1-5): SQTIHQWPATLVQPVGSPLSLECTVEGTSNPNLYWYRQAAGRGLQLLFYSVGIGQISSEVPQNLSASRPQDRQFILSSKKLLLSDSGFYLCAWSEGQVQPQHFGDGTRLSIL.

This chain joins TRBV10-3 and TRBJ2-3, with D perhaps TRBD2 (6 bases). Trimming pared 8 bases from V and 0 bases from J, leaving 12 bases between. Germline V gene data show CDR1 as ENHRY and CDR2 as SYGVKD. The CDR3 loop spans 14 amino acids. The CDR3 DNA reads TGTGCCATCCGGGGGAGGTCTAGCACAGATACGCAGTATTTT. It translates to CAIRGRSSTDTQYF.

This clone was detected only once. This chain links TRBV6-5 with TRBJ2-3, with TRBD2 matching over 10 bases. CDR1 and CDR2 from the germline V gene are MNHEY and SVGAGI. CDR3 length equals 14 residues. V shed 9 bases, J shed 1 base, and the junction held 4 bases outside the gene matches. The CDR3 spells CASSSGGGTDTQYF. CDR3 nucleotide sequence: TGTGCCAGTTCTAGCGGGGGCGGCACAGATACGCAGTATTTT.

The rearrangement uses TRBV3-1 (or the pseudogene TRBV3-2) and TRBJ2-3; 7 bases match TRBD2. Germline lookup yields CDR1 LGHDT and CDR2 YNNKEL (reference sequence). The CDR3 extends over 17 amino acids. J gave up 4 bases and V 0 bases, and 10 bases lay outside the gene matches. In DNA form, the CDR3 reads TGTGCCAGCAGCCAAGATAGCCGGACTAGAGGGTCAGATACGCAGTATTTT. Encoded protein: CASSQDSRTRGSDTQYF.

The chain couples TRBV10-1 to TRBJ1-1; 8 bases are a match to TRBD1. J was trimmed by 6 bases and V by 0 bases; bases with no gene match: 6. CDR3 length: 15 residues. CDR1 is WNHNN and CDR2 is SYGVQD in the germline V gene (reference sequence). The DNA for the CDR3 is TGCGCCAGCAGTGAGTCGACCAGGACAGGGCCTGAAGCTTTCTTT. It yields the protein CASSESTRTGPEAFF.

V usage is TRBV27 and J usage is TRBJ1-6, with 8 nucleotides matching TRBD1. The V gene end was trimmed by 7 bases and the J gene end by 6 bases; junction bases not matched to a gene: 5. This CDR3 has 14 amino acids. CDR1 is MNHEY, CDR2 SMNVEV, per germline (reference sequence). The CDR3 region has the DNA TGTGCCAGCACCAGGACAGGGTCTAATTCACCCCTCCACTTT. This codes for CASTRTGSNSPLHF.

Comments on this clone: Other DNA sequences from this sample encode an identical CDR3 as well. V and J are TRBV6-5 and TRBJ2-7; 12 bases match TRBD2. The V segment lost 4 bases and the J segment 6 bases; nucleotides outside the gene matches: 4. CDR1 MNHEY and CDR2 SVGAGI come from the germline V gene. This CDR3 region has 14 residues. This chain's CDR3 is CASSSGTSGREQYF. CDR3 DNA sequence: TGTGCCAGCAGTTCCGGGACTAGCGGGCGCGAGCAGTACTTC.

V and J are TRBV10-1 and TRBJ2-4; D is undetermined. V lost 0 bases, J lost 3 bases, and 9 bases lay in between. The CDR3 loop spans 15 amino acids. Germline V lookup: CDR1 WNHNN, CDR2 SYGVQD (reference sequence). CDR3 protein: CASSESLGVKNIQYF. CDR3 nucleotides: TGCGCCAGCAGTGAGTCTCTCGGAGTCAAAAACATTCAGTACTTC.

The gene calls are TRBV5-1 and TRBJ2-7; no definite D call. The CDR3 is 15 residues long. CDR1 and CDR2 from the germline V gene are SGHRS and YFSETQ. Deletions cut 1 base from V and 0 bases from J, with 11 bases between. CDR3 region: CASSLTRRSSYEQYF. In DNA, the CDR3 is TGCGCCAGCAGCTTGACCAGAAGGAGCTCCTACGAGCAGTACTTC.